This TCR beta chain was captured in a study of T-cell reconstitution after alpha-beta-depleted transplantation in children. Study-wide findings and caveats: Expanded graft clones, several hundred of them, were reportedly the source of alpha-beta T cells about two months after transplant. After transplant, high TCRbeta diversity at day 60 in some patients arose from surviving recipient T cells and thymic progenitors. One year post-transplant, T-cell counts and diversity were largely derived from T cells produced anew.

In this sample, this clonotype turned up many times. Its antigen remains unidentified. The TCRbeta library incorporated unique molecular identifiers. One entry per CDR3 protein results from TCRdb running MiXCR on the PCR reads. The sample has hundreds of thousands of distinct CDR3 sequences, around 10% seen once; the top ten hold 7.5%. The CDR3 sequence is 13 residues long. With 8 bases removed from V and 3 bases from J, the gap between germline ends came to 14 bases. Germline CDR1 reads MNHEY; CDR2 reads SMNVEV (reference sequence). The origin of this receptor is a boy in the first two years of life with acute myeloid leukemia, due to receive a stem cell transplant. The sequenced sample was PBMCs, obtained before TCRalphabeta/CD19-depleted stem cell transplant. The chain links TRBV27 to TRBJ2-7; D is undetermined. The CDR3 sequence is CASQVPGLYEQYF. The CDR3 DNA follows: TGTGCCAGCCAAGTTCCGGGTCTCTACGAGCAGTACTTC.